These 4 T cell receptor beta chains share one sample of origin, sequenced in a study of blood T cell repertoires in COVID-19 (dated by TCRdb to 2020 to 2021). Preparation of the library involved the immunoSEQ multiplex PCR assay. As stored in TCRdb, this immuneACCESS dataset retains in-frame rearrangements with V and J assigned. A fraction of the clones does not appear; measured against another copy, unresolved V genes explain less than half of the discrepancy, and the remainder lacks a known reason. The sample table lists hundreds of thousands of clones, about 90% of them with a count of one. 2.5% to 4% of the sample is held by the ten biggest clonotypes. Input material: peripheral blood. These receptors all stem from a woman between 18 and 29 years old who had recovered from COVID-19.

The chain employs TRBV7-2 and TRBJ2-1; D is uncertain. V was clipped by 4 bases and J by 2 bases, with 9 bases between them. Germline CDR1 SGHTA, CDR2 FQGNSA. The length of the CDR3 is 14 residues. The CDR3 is CASSSQAAYNEQFF. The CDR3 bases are TGTGCCAGCAGCTCGCAGGCCGCCTACAATGAGCAGTTCTTC.

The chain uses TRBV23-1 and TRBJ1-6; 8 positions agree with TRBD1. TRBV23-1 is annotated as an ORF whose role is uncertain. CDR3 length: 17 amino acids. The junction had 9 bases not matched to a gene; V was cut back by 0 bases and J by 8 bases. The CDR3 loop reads CASSQSKDRGRDSPLHF. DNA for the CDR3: TGCGCCAGCAGTCAATCGAAAGACAGGGGTAGGGATTCACCCCTCCACTTT.

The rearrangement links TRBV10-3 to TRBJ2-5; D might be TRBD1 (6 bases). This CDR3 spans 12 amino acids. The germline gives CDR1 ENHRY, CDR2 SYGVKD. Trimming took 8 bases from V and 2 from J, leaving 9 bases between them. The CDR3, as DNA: TGTGCCATCCGGGACAAACAAGAGACCCAGTACTTC. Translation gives CAIRDKQETQYF.

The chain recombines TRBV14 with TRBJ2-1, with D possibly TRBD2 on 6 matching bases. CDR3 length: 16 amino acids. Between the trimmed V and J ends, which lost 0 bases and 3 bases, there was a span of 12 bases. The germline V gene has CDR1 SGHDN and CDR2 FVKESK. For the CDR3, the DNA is TGTGCCAGCAGCCAAGAGGGGACTCGACACTACAATGAGCAGTTCTTC. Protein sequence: CASSQEGTRHYNEQFF.